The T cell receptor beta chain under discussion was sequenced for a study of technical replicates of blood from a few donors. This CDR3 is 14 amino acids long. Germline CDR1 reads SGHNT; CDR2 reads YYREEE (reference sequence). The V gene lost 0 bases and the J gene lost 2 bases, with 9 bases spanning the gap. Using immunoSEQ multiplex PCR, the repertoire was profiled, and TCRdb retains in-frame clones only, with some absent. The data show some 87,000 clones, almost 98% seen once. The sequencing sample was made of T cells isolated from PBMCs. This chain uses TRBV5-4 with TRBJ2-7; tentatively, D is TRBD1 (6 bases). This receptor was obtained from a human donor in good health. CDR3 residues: CASSLAAGAYEQYF. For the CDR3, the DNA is TGTGCCAGCAGCTTGGCGGCAGGGGCCTACGAGCAGTACTTC.